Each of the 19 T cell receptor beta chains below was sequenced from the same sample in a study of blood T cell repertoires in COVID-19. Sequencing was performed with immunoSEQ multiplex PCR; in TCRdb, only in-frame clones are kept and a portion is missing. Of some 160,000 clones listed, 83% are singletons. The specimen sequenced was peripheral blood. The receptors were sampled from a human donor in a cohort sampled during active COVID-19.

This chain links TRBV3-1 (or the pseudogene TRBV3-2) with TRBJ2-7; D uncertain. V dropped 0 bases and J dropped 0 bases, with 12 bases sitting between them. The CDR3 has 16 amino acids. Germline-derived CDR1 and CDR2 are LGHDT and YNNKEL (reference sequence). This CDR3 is CASSQDEATSSYEQYF. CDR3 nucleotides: TGTGCCAGCAGCCAAGATGAGGCGACGAGCTCCTACGAGCAGTACTTC.

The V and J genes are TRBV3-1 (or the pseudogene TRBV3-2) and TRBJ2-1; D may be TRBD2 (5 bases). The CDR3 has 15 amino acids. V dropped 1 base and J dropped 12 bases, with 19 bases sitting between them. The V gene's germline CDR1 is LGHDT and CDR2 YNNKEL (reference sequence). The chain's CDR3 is CASSQGWGAQSGQFF. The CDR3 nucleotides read TGTGCCAGCAGCCAAGGGTGGGGAGCCCAGTCGGGGCAGTTCTTC.

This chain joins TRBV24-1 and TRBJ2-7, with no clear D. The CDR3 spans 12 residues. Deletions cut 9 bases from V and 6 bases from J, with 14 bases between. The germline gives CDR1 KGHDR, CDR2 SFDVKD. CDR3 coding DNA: TGTGCCACCGCGCCCCGGGTCGGCGAGCAGTACTTC. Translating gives CATAPRVGEQYF.

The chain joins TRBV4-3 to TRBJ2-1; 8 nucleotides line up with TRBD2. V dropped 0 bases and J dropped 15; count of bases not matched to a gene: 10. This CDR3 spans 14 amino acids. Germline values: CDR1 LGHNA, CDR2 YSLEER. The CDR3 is CASSQDSRAGDLFF. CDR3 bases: TGCGCCAGCAGCCAAGATTCCAGAGCGGGAGACCTGTTCTTC.

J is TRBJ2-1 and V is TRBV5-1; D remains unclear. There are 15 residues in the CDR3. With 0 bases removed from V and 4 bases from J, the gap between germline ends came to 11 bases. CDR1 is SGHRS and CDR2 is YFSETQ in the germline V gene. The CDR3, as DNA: TGCGCCAGCAGCTTGGGCTTGAACAAATACAATGAGCAGTTCTTC. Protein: CASSLGLNKYNEQFF.

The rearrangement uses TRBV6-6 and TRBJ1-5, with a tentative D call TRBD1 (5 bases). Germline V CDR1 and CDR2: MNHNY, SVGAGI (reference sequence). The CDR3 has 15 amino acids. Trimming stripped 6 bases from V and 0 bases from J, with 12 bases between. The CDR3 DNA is TGTGCCAGCAGACCCGACAGAATTAGCAATCAGCCCCAGCATTTT. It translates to CASRPDRISNQPQHF.

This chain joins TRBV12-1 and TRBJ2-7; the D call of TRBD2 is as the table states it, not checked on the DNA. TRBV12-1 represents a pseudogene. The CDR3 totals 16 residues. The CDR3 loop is CASRVPGTSLTYEQYF. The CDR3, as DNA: TGTGCCAGCAGAGTCCCCGGGACTAGCCTTACCTACGAGCAGTACTTC.

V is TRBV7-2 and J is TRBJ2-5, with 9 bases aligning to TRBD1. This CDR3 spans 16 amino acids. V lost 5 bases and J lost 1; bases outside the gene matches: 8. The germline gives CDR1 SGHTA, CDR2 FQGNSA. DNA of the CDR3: TGTGCCAGCAGCGTACAGGGGGCTGGCGGCCAAGAGACCCAGTACTTC. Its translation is CASSVQGAGGQETQYF.

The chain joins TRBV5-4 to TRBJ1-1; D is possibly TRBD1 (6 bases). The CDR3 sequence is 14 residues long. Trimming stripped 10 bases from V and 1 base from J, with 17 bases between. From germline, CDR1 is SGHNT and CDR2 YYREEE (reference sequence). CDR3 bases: TGTGCCGGAACTATGGGGGCAGGGAACACTGAAGCTTTCTTT. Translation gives CAGTMGAGNTEAFF. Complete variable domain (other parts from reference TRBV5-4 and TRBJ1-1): ETGVTQSPTHLIKTRGQQVTLRCSSQSGHNTVSWYQQALGQGPQFIFQYYREEENGRGNFPPRFSGLQFPNYSSELNVNALELDDSALYLCAGTMGAGNTEAFFGQGTRLTVV.

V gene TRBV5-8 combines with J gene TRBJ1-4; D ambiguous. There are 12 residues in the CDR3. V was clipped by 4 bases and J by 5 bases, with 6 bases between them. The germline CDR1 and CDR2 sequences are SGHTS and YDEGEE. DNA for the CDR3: TGTGCCAGCAGCCCACGGAATGAAAAACTGTTTTTT. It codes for CASSPRNEKLFF.

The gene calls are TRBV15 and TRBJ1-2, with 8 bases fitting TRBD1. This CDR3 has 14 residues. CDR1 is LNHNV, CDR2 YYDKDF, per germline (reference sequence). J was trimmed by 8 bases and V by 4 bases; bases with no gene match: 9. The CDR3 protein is CATSTQTGAFGYTF. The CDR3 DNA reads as TGTGCCACCAGCACCCAGACAGGGGCGTTCGGCTACACCTTC.

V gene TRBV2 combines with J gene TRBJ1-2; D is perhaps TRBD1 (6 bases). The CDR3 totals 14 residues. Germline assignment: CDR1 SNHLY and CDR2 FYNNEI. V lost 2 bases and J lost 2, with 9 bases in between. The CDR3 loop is CASSEQQGNYGYTF. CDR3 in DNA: TGTGCCAGCAGTGAACAACAGGGCAACTATGGCTACACCTTC. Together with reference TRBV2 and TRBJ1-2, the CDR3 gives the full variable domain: EPEVTQTPSHQVTQMGQEVILRCVPISNHLYFYWYRQILGQKVEFLVSFYNNEISEKSEIFDDQFSVERPDGSNFTLKIRSTKLEDSAMYFCASSEQQGNYGYTFGSGTRLTVV.

The CDR3 DNA follows: TGTGCCAGCAGTGAAAATTCGGGGGACAGCTCCTACAATGAGCAGTTCTTC. The encoded protein is CASSENSGDSSYNEQFF. The rearrangement uses TRBV6-1 and TRBJ2-1, with a weak D call TRBD1 (7 bases). The CDR3 spans 17 residues. Per the germline V gene, CDR1 is MNHNS and CDR2 is SASEGT. V lost 2 bases and J lost 0, with 14 bases in between.

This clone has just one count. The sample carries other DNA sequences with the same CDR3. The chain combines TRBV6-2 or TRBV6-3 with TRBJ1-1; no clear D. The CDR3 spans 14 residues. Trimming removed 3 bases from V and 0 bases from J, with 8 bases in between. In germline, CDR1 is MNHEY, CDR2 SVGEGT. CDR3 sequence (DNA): TGTGCCAGCAGTTATGGGAGATTGAACACTGAAGCTTTCTTT. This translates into CASSYGRLNTEAFF.

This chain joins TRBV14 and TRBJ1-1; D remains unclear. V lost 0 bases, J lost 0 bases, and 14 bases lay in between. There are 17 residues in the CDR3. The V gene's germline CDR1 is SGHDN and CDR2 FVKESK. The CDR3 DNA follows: TGTGCCAGCAGCCAAGAGACATCATCGCTGTTGAACACTGAAGCTTTCTTT. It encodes CASSQETSSLLNTEAFF. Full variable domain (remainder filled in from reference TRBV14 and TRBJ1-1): EAGVTQFPSHSVIEKGQTVTLRCDPISGHDNLYWYRRVMGKEIKFLLHFVKESKQDESGMPNNRFLAERTGGTYSTLKVQPAELEDSGVYFCASSQETSSLLNTEAFFGQGTRLTVV.

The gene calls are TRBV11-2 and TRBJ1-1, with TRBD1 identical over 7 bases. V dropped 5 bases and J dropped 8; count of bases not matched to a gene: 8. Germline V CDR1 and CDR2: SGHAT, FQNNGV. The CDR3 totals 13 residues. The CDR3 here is CASSLGAGGEAFF. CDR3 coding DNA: TGTGCCAGCAGCCTTGGGGCAGGGGGGGAAGCTTTCTTT. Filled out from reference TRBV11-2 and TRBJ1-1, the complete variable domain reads EAGVAQSPRYKIIEKRQSVAFWCNPISGHATLYWYQQILGQGPKLLIQFQNNGVVDDSQLPKDRFSAERLKGVDSTLKIQPAKLEDSAVYLCASSLGAGGEAFFGQGTRLTVV.

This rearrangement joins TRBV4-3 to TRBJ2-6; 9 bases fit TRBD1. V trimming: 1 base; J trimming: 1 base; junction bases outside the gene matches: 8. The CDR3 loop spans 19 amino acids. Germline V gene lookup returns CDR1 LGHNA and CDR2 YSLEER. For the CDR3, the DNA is TGCGCCAGCAGCCAAGGAAACTCCGGGACAGGGTCTGGGGCCAACGTCCTGACTTTC. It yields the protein CASSQGNSGTGSGANVLTF.

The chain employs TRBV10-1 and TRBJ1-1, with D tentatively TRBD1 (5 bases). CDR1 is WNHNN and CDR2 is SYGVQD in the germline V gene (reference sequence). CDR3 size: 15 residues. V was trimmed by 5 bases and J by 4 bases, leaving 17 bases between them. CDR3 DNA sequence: TGCGCCAGCAGTCAACCGGGGGGGTTAGGCACTGAAGCTTTCTTT. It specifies CASSQPGGLGTEAFF.

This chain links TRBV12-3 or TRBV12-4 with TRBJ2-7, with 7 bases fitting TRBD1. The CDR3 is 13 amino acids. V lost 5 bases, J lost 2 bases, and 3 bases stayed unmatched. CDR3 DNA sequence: TGTGCCAGCAGTCTCGACAGGGCCTACGAGCAGTACTTC. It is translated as CASSLDRAYEQYF.